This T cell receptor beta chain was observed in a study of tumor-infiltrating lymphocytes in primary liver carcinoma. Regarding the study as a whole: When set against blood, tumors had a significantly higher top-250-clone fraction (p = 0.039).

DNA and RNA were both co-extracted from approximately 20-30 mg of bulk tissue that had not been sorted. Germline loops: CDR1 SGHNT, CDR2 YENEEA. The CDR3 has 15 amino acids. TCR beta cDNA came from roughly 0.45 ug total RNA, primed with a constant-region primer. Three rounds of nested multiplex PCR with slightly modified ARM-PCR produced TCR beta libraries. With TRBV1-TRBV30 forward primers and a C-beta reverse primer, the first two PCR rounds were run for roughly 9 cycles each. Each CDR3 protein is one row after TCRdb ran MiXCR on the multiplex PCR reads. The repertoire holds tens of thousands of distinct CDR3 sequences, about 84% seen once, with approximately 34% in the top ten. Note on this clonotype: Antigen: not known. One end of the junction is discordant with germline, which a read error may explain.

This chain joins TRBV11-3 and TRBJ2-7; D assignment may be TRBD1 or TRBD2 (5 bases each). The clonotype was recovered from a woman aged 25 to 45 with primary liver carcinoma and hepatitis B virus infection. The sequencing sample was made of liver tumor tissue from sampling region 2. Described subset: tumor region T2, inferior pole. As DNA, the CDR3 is TGTACCAGCAGCTTAGACCGGGACCTCTCCTACGAGCACTACTTT. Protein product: CTSSLDRDLSYEHYF.